Below, 12 T cell receptor beta chains from the same sample are listed, as sequenced in a study of T cells in Graves' hyperthyroidism and ophthalmopathy. There were TCR beta CDR3 regions amplified from RNA transcripts. The HTBI primer set served for first-round RT-PCR of the TCR CDR3. TCRdb re-analysed the multiplex PCR reads in MiXCR, keeping a single row per CDR3 protein. The repertoire includes some 600,000 distinct CDR3 sequences, approximately 13% of them detected once, and about 5.8% sits in the top ten. The sample comprised blood. These receptors were obtained from a woman in her thirties with Graves' hyperthyroidism that later progressed to Graves' ophthalmopathy.

In this sample, this clonotype turned up many times. V gene TRBV2 combines with J gene TRBJ2-5, with D unclear. Germline assignment: CDR1 SNHLY and CDR2 FYNNEI. The CDR3 covers 13 residues. The ends were cut back, 8 bases at V and 4 bases at J, with 14 bases in the middle. Written as DNA, the CDR3 is TGTGCCAGCGTCGAGTCCGGGTCAGAGACCCAGTACTTC. Amino acids: CASVESGSETQYF. The full variable domain, with the rest looked up from reference TRBV2 and TRBJ2-5, is EPEVTQTPSHQVTQMGQEVILRCVPISNHLYFYWYRQILGQKVEFLVSFYNNEISEKSEIFDDQFSVERPDGSNFTLKIRSTKLEDSAMYFCASVESGSETQYFGPGTRLLVL.

The table lists this clonotype with many counts. V and J are TRBV7-8 and TRBJ2-7; D might be TRBD1 or TRBD2, each matching 5 bases. The V and J ends lost 5 bases and 6 bases respectively, with 20 bases between them. Germline V gene lookup returns CDR1 SGHVS and CDR2 FQNEAQ. The CDR3 loop spans 15 amino acids. The CDR3 loop is CASSSRGTAVGEQYF. The CDR3 region has the DNA TGTGCCAGCAGCAGTCGAGGGACGGCCGTGGGCGAGCAGTACTTC.

J is TRBJ2-2 and V is TRBV5-1; possible D gene TRBD1, 6 bases. Germline loops: CDR1 SGHRS, CDR2 YFSETQ. The CDR3 has 14 residues. V gave up 8 bases and J gave up 0 bases, with 11 bases separating them. CDR3 DNA: TGCGCCAGTTCGACAGGACCGAACACCGGGGAGCTGTTTTTT. Translating it yields CASSTGPNTGELFF.

This clonotype was detected only a few times. The genes are TRBV10-2 and TRBJ2-7, with TRBD2 matching over 12 bases. This CDR3 contains 14 residues. The germline CDR1 and CDR2 sequences are WSHSY and SAAADI. V was clipped by 6 bases and J by 9 bases; unmatched bases: 9. In nucleotides, the CDR3 is TGCGCCAGCAGCCGACTAGCGGGAGTCGATGGGCAGTACTTC. Protein sequence: CASSRLAGVDGQYF.

V and J are TRBV7-9 and TRBJ1-6; possible D gene TRBD1, 5 bases. Germline-derived CDR1 and CDR2 are SEHNR and FQNEAQ (reference sequence). V gave up 1 base and J gave up 8 bases, with 12 bases separating them. CDR3 length equals 15 residues. CDR3 coding DNA: TGTGCCAGCAGCTTAGGCCCAGGGTACGATTCACCCCTCCACTTT. Translating it yields CASSLGPGYDSPLHF.

Comments on this clonotype: This may come from a read error, since a much larger clone is one base off. V and J are TRBV2 and TRBJ2-3; D remains ambiguous. This CDR3 region has 15 residues. CDR1 and CDR2 (germline): SNHLY, FYNNEI. CDR3 region: CASGEFWGSTDTQYF. For the CDR3, the DNA is TGTGCCAGCGGTGAATTCTGGGGTAGCACAGATACGCAGTATTTT.

This clonotype appeared a few times. The chain carries TRBV29-1 and TRBJ2-7, with unresolved D. Germline V lookup: CDR1 SQVTM, CDR2 ANQGSEA. This CDR3 is built from 12 residues. V was shortened by 4 bases and J by 0 bases, with 7 bases between the two germline ends. Written as DNA, the CDR3 is TGCAGCGTTGGGATCAACTCCTACGAGCAGTACTTC. It yields the protein CSVGINSYEQYF.

This clonotype turned up a few times. The chain combines TRBV4-2 with TRBJ1-4; D possibly corresponds to TRBD1 (5 bases). The germline CDR1 and CDR2 sequences are LGHNA and YNFKEQ. The ends were cut back, 0 bases at V and 0 bases at J, with 17 bases in the middle. The CDR3 is 19 residues long. The CDR3 DNA is TGTGCCAGCAGCCAAGATAAGGTTTTCCAGGGCTCAACTAATGAAAAACTGTTTTTT. Its translation: CASSQDKVFQGSTNEKLFF.

This clonotype was picked up many times. The genes are TRBV28 and TRBJ2-2; 9 bases agree with TRBD2. Per germline, CDR1 MDHEN and CDR2 SYDVKM. CDR3 length: 16 residues. V shed 3 bases, J shed 5 bases, and the junction held 7 bases outside the gene matches. This CDR3 is CASSFGAGGRTGELFF. The CDR3 bases are TGTGCCAGCAGTTTCGGGGCGGGAGGGCGAACCGGGGAGCTGTTTTTT.

Many counts were recorded for this clonotype. The gene calls are TRBV20-1 and TRBJ2-3; TRBD2 aligns across 8 bases. The CDR3 loop spans 14 amino acids. With V trimmed by 6 bases and J by 6 bases, 11 bases remained unmatched. Germline-derived CDR1 and CDR2 are DFQATT and SNEGSKA (reference sequence). In DNA, the CDR3 is TGCAGTGCCAAGGCGGGGGGCGAGAAGGATACGCAGTATTTT. This translates into CSAKAGGEKDTQYF.

This clonotype showed up many times. The rearrangement links TRBV28 to TRBJ2-1; 8 bases match TRBD1. V shed 6 bases, J shed 6 bases, and the junction held 10 bases outside the gene matches. CDR3 length: 15 residues. CDR1 MDHEN and CDR2 SYDVKM come from the germline V gene. The CDR3 here is CASSSLGQGLNEQFF. CDR3 bases: TGTGCCAGCAGCTCCCTCGGACAGGGCCTCAATGAGCAGTTCTTC.

The V and J genes are TRBV7-9 and TRBJ2-4; D uncertain. Trimming removed 3 bases at V and 4 bases at J, with 7 bases between. Per the germline V gene, CDR1 is SEHNR and CDR2 is FQNEAQ (reference sequence). CDR3 length: 13 residues. The CDR3: CASSFPEKNIQYF. For the CDR3, the DNA is TGTGCCAGCAGCTTTCCAGAGAAAAACATTCAGTACTTC.